This T cell receptor beta chain is from a study of T cells in Graves' hyperthyroidism and ophthalmopathy. Points from the study as a whole: Using 13 V-J features, a model discriminated ophthalmopathy from stable hyperthyroidism.

Lactation, pregnancy, other autoimmune disease or uncontrolled infection excluded patients. PBMCs were obtained from about 9 ml fresh peripheral blood. This CDR3 spans 15 amino acids. The V gene's germline CDR1 is GTSNPN and CDR2 SVGIG (reference sequence). The V gene lost 4 bases and the J gene lost 0 bases, with 13 bases spanning the gap. Using RNA transcripts as the source, TCR beta CDR3 regions were amplified. Carried out on the TCR CDR3, a first-round RT-PCR used the HTBI primer set. TCRdb reanalysed the multiplex PCR reads using MiXCR and keeps one entry per CDR3 protein. The data show about 600,000 distinct CDR3 sequences, 14% seen once. About this clonotype: The target antigen is unknown.

This TCR was sampled from a woman aged 18-29 years with Graves' ophthalmopathy. The rearrangement links TRBV30 to TRBJ2-1, with D unclear. The sample comprised blood. CDR3 protein: CAWTLAPSSYNEQFF. The CDR3, as DNA: TGTGCCTGGACATTAGCCCCGAGCTCCTACAATGAGCAGTTCTTC.